What follows are 12 T cell receptor beta chains derived from one specimen sequenced in a study of blood T cell repertoires in COVID-19. Only in-frame clones appear in the TCRdb table, and some are missing; sequencing was by immunoSEQ multiplex PCR. The sample carries under 250,000 clones, less than 90% recorded once. Sequenced material: peripheral blood. The receptors were gathered from a woman in her 70s with active or convalescent COVID-19.

This chain links TRBV7-2 with TRBJ1-2; TRBD1 agrees at 7 bases. The CDR3 has 13 amino acids. Trimming cost V 4 bases and J 8 bases; bases outside gene matches: 7. Germline loops: CDR1 SGHTA, CDR2 FQGNSA. For the CDR3, the DNA is TGTGCCAGCAGCTACAACAGGGGTGAAGGCTACACCTTC. Amino acids: CASSYNRGEGYTF.

The chain recombines TRBV7-9 with TRBJ1-5; 7 positions match TRBD1. V shed 5 bases and J 6 bases; nucleotides not matched to a gene: 10. Germline V lookup: CDR1 SEHNR, CDR2 FQNEAQ (reference sequence). The CDR3 is 15 residues long. CDR3 loop: CASSRGQPRGQPQHF. In nucleotides, the CDR3 is TGTGCCAGCAGCCGGGGACAGCCAAGAGGTCAGCCCCAGCATTTT.

This clone has only a few counts. The chain uses TRBV7-9 and TRBJ1-4, with 7 bases lining up with TRBD1. Germline V CDR1 and CDR2: SEHNR, FQNEAQ (reference sequence). J lost 8 bases, V lost 4 bases, and 7 bases had no gene match. This CDR3 contains 14 residues. The chain's CDR3 is CASSSLGTAEKLFF. The CDR3 DNA sequence: TGTGCCAGCAGCTCTCTCGGGACAGCCGAAAAACTGTTTTTT.

V is TRBV14 and J is TRBJ2-5; no definite D call. CDR3 length equals 11 residues. Trimming shortened V by 1 base and J by 5 bases, and 2 bases separated the two germline ends. Germline-derived CDR1 and CDR2 are SGHDN and FVKESK. CDR3 bases: TGTGCCAGCAGCCAAGCGGAGACCCAGTACTTC. Protein sequence: CASSQAETQYF.

The chain recombines TRBV5-1 with TRBJ2-7; D may be TRBD2 (6 bases). V gave up 2 bases and J gave up 3 bases, with 18 bases separating them. CDR3 length equals 16 residues. Germline values: CDR1 SGHRS, CDR2 YFSETQ. CDR3 loop: CASSFDTPGVGYEQYF. The CDR3 DNA follows: TGCGCCAGCAGCTTCGACACTCCGGGGGTGGGCTACGAGCAGTACTTC.

This chain uses TRBV19 with TRBJ2-7; 10 bases agree with TRBD1. Germline V CDR1 and CDR2: LNHDA, SQIVND (reference sequence). This CDR3 has 16 residues. J was trimmed by 2 bases and V by 1 base; bases with no gene match: 5. CDR3 sequence: CASSIVSGTGAYEQYF. CDR3 DNA: TGTGCCAGTAGTATAGTCTCCGGGACAGGGGCCTACGAGCAGTACTTC.

The chain has TRBV19 and TRBJ1-1, with a possible D match to TRBD1 (5 bases). Germline-derived CDR1 and CDR2 are LNHDA and SQIVND (reference sequence). V was pared by 2 bases and J by 3 bases, with 10 bases between. The CDR3 has 14 residues. CDR3 amino acids: CASSITAGYTEAFF. As DNA, the CDR3 is TGTGCCAGTAGTATAACGGCAGGGTACACTGAAGCTTTCTTT.

Points on this clone: In the same sample, other DNA sequences code for this CDR3. The chain links TRBV7-2 to TRBJ1-2; TRBD1 matches at 8 bases. The CDR3 is made up of 13 amino acids. Germline CDR1 is SGHTA and CDR2 is FQGNSA. V shed 5 bases and J 4 bases; nucleotides not matched to a gene: 3. CDR3 nucleotide sequence: TGTGCCAGCAGCGCTGGACAGGGCTATGGCTACACCTTC. Its protein is CASSAGQGYGYTF. The full variable domain, in which reference TRBV7-2 and TRBJ1-2 provide the parts outside the CDR3, is GAGVSQSPSNKVTEKGKDVELRCDPISGHTALYWYRQSLGQGLEFLIYFQGNSAPDKSGLPSDRFSAERTGGSVSTLTIQRTQQEDSAVYLCASSAGQGYGYTFGSGTRLTVV.

This clone was recorded only once. The chain links TRBV21-1 to TRBJ2-7; TRBD1 is the table's D call and was not checked against the DNA. TRBV21-1 is described as a pseudogene. The CDR3 has 14 amino acids. CDR3 DNA sequence: TGTGCCAGCAGCAAGGGGCAGGGGGCCTACGAGCAGTACTTC. It encodes CASSKGQGAYEQYF.

This clone has just one count. V is TRBV29-1 and J is TRBJ2-1, with 8 positions matching TRBD2. Germline V gene sequence: CDR1 SQVTM, CDR2 ANQGSEA. This CDR3 has 13 amino acids. With V trimmed by 3 bases and J by 8 bases, 6 bases remained unmatched. CDR3 in amino acids: CSVEEGLVDEQFF. For the CDR3, the DNA is TGCAGCGTTGAGGAGGGACTAGTTGATGAGCAGTTCTTC.

This clone was detected once. The chain has TRBV7-2 and TRBJ1-2, with 7 bases lining up with TRBD1. V trimming: 1 base; J trimming: 0 bases; junction bases outside the gene matches: 5. Looked up from germline, CDR1 is SGHTA and CDR2 is FQGNSA. The CDR3 sequence is 16 residues long. CDR3 protein: CASSLDSGGTNYGYTF. The DNA for the CDR3 is TGTGCCAGCAGCTTAGATTCAGGGGGGACTAACTATGGCTACACCTTC. Filled out from reference TRBV7-2 and TRBJ1-2, the complete variable domain reads GAGVSQSPSNKVTEKGKDVELRCDPISGHTALYWYRQSLGQGLEFLIYFQGNSAPDKSGLPSDRFSAERTGGSVSTLTIQRTQQEDSAVYLCASSLDSGGTNYGYTFGSGTRLTVV.

The genes are TRBV7-9 and TRBJ1-4, with 7 bases aligning to TRBD1. The length of the CDR3 is 14 residues. Germline CDR1 SEHNR, CDR2 FQNEAQ (reference sequence). Trimming cost V 0 bases and J 8 bases; bases outside gene matches: 3. The CDR3: CASSLAGGWEKLFF. Here the CDR3 DNA reads TGTGCCAGCAGCTTAGCAGGGGGCTGGGAAAAACTGTTTTTT.